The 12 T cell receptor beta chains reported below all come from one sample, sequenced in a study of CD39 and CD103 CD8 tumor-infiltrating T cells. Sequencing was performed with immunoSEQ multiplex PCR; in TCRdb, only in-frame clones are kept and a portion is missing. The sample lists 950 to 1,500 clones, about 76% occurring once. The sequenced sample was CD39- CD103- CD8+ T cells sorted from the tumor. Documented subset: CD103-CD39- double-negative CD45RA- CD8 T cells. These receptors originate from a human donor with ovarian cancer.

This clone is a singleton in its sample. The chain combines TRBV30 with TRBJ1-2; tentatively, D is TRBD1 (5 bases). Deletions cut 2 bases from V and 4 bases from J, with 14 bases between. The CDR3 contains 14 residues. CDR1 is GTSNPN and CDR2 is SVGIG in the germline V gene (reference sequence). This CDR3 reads CAWSLDRPLYGYTF. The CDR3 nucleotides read TGTGCCTGGAGTCTCGACAGACCGCTCTATGGCTACACCTTC.

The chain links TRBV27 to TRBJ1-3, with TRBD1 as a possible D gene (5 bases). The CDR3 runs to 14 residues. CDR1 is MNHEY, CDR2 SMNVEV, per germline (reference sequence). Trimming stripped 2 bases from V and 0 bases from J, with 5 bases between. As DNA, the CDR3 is TGTGCCAGCAGTTTAGGGGGCTCTGGAAACACCATATATTTT. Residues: CASSLGGSGNTIYF.

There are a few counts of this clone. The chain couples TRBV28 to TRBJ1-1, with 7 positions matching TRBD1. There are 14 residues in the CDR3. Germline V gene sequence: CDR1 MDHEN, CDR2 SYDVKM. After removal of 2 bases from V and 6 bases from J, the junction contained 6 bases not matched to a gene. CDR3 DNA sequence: TGTGCCAGCAGTTTAACAAGGGGGCGGGCTGAAGCTTTCTTT. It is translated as CASSLTRGRAEAFF.

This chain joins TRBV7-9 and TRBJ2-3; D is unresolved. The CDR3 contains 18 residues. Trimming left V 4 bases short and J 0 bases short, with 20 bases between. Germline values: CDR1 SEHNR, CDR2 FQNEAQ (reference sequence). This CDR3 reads CASSSLPPLSTSTDTQYF. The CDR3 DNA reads TGTGCCAGCAGCTCTTTACCCCCTCTGTCAACTAGCACAGATACGCAGTATTTT. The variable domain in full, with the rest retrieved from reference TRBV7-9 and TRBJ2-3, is DTGVSQNPRHKITKRGQNVTFRCDPISEHNRLYWYRQTLGQGPEFLTYFQNEAQLEKSRLLSDRFSAERPKGSFSTLEIQRTEQGDSAMYLCASSSLPPLSTSTDTQYFGPGTRLTVL.

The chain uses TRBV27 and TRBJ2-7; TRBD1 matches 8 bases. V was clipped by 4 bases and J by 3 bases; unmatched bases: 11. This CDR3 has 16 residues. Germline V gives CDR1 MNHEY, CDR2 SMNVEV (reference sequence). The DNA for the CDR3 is TGTGCCAGCAGTTCATCCGGACAGGGTCGTTTCTACGAGCAGTACTTC. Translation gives CASSSSGQGRFYEQYF.

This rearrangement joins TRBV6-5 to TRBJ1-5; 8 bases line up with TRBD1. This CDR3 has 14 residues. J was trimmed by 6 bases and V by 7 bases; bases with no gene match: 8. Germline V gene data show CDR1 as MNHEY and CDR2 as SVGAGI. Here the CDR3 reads CASIPTQGGQPQHF. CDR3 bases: TGTGCCAGCATCCCGACACAGGGGGGTCAGCCCCAGCATTTT.

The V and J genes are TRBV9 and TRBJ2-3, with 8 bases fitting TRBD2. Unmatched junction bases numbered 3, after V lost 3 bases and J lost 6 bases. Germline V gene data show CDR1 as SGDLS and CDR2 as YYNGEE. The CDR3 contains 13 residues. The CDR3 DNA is TGTGCCAGCAGCGCCAGACTAGCGGATACGCAGTATTTT. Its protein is CASSARLADTQYF. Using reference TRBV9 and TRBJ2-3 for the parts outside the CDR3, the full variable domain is DSGVTQTPKHLITATGQRVTLRCSPRSGDLSVYWYQQSLDQGLQFLIQYYNGEERAKGNILERFSAQQFPDLHSELNLSSLELGDSALYFCASSARLADTQYFGPGTRLTVL.

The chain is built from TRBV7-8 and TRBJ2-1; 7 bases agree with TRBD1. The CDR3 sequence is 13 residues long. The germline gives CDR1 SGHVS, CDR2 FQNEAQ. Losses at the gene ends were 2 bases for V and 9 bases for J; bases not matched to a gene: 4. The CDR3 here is CASSLIRGCEQFF. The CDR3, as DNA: TGTGCCAGCAGCTTAATCAGGGGGTGTGAGCAGTTCTTC.

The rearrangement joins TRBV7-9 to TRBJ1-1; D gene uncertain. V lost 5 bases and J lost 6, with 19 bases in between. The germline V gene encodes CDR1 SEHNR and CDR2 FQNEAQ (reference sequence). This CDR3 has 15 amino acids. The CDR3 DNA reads TGTGCCAGCAGCCCTAACCAAGGTCCTAGGGCTGAAGCTTTCTTT. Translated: CASSPNQGPRAEAFF.

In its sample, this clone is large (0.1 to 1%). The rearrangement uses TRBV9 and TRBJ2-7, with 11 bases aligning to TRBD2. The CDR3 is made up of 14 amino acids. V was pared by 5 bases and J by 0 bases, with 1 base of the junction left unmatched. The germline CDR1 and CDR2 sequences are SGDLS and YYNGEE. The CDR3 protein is CASSTSGGSYEQYF. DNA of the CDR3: TGTGCCAGCAGTACTAGCGGGGGCTCCTACGAGCAGTACTTC.

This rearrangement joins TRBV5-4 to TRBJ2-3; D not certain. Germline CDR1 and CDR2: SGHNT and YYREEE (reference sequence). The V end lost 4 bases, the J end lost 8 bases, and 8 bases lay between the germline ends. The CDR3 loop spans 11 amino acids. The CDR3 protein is CASSAERTQYF. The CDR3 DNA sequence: TGTGCCAGCAGCGCCGAACGTACGCAGTATTTT.

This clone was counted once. The CDR3 protein is CASSQDRAVSYEQYF. CDR3 bases: TGCGCCAGCAGCCAAGACCGGGCGGTCTCCTACGAGCAGTACTTC. The chain employs TRBV4-1 and TRBJ2-7; D remains unclear. This CDR3 has 15 amino acids. V was cut by 0 bases and J by 0 bases, with 9 bases left in between. From germline, CDR1 is MGHRA and CDR2 YSYEKL.